This record concerns one T cell receptor beta chain sequence. The sample's treatment: roughly 19 received Ad26.COV2.S at low or high dose, single or two shots; 5 received placebo; per-sample allocation not given. Day 63 after the first vaccine or placebo injection was the time point for sampling. Built on an Ad26 vector, the vaccine expressed Wuhan-strain SARS-CoV-2 spike. This record comes from a study of Ad26.COV2.S vaccination and SARS-CoV-2 variants. In the study overall: By the intramuscular route, Ad26.COV2.S was given once, or twice 56 days apart.

V lost 1 base to trimming and J lost 10 bases; unmatched junction nucleotides: 7. Germline V gene lookup returns CDR1 MDHEN and CDR2 SYDVKM. The CDR3 is made up of 15 amino acids. TCRdb's copy holds only in-frame clones and misses some; the assay was immunoSEQ multiplex PCR. The sample consists of about 350,000 clones, around 84% of them appearing once. V and J are TRBV28 and TRBJ2-3; 11 bases fit TRBD2. The sequence was obtained from a person aged 18-60 years who received the Ad26.COV2.S COVID-19 vaccine or a placebo. Material: peripheral blood, obtained in a trial of Ad26.COV2.S vaccine versus placebo. CDR3: CASSLLAGGPRPQYF. The CDR3 DNA reads as TGTGCCAGCAGTTTATTAGCGGGAGGGCCACGTCCGCAGTATTTT.